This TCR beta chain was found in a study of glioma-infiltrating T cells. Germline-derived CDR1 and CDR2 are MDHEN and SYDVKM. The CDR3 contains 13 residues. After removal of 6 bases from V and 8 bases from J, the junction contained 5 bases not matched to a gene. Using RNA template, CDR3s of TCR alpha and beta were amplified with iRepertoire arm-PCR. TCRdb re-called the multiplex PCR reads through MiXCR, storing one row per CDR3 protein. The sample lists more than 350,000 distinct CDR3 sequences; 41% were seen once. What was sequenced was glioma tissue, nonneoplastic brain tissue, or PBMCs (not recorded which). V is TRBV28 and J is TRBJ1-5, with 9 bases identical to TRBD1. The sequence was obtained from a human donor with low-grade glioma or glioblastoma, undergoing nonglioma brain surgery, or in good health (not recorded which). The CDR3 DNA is TGTGCCAGCAGGGACAGGGGAGGTAAGCCCCAGCATTTT. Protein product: CASRDRGGKPQHF.